The 18 T cell receptor beta chains presented below share a single source sample, sequenced in a study of shared clonotypes between healthy human individuals. The data were produced by immunoSEQ multiplex PCR, yet TCRdb's version contains in-frame clones alone and is incomplete. Of about 660,000 clones in the sample, around 67% were seen once. The sequenced sample consisted of memory CD4+ T cells sorted from blood. Stated subset: CD45RA-negative fraction. These receptors all stem from a woman aged 25 to 39 in good health.

The chain uses TRBV28 and TRBJ2-4; D is tentatively TRBD1 or TRBD2 (5 bases each). V lost 1 base and J lost 0, with 13 bases in between. Looked up from germline, CDR1 is MDHEN and CDR2 is SYDVKM. The CDR3 is 17 residues long. This CDR3 reads CASSLYFGGVAKNIQYF. The DNA for the CDR3 is TGTGCCAGCAGTTTATATTTTGGGGGAGTAGCCAAAAACATTCAGTACTTC.

About this clone: The sample has other DNA sequences that encode this CDR3 too. The V and J genes are TRBV10-2 and TRBJ2-7; perhaps TRBD2 as D (6 bases). From germline, CDR1 is WSHSY and CDR2 SAAADI. The length of the CDR3 is 13 residues. Trimming removed 7 bases at V and 2 bases at J, with 12 bases between. The CDR3 sequence: CASNPGLAYEQYF. The CDR3 DNA sequence: TGCGCCAGCAATCCGGGACTCGCCTACGAGCAGTACTTC.

Only a few counts were recorded for this clone. The V and J genes are TRBV6-1 and TRBJ1-5, with TRBD1 as a possible D gene (5 bases). V gave up 2 bases and J gave up 10 bases, with 18 bases separating them. The length of the CDR3 is 15 residues. Germline lookup yields CDR1 MNHNS and CDR2 SASEGT. The CDR3 protein is CASSEFNGQTSPQHF. As DNA, the CDR3 is TGTGCCAGCAGTGAATTTAACGGACAAACAAGCCCCCAGCATTTT.

This clone has more than one count but fewer than ten. The chain joins TRBV29-1 to TRBJ1-1, with 9 bases fitting TRBD1. The CDR3 is 13 residues long. The V gene's germline CDR1 is SQVTM and CDR2 ANQGSEA. With 3 bases clipped from V and 5 bases from J, the junction kept 4 bases outside the gene matches. CDR3 region: CSVDQTGGTEAFF. The CDR3 region has the DNA TGCAGCGTTGACCAGACAGGGGGGACTGAAGCTTTCTTT.

Concerning this clone itself: The sample contains more than one DNA sequence encoding this CDR3. The chain is built from TRBV7-3 and TRBJ1-1; no definite D call. This CDR3 has 13 residues. V shed 4 bases and J shed 3 bases, with 9 bases lying between them. The germline V gene has CDR1 SGHTA and CDR2 FQGTGA. As DNA, the CDR3 is TGTGCCAGCAGCTCCCAAAGGGACACTGAAGCTTTCTTT. Residues: CASSSQRDTEAFF.

The genes are TRBV11-1 and TRBJ2-5, with D possibly matching TRBD1 (5 bases). This CDR3 is built from 15 residues. Germline-derived CDR1 and CDR2 are SGHAT and FQDESV (reference sequence). V lost 3 bases to trimming and J lost 2 bases, with 13 bases between them. The CDR3 DNA sequence: TGTGCCAGCAGCTTGGGTCAGGGAATTCAAGAGACCCAGTACTTC. It yields the protein CASSLGQGIQETQYF. Complete variable domain (other parts from reference TRBV11-1 and TRBJ2-5): EAEVAQSPRYKITEKSQAVAFWCDPISGHATLYWYRQILGQGPELLVQFQDESVVDDSQLPKDRFSAERLKGVDSTLKIQPAELGDSAMYLCASSLGQGIQETQYFGPGTRLLVL.

Worth noting for this clone: Other nucleotide sequences from this sample produce the same CDR3. The genes are TRBV5-1 and TRBJ2-1, with 7 positions matching TRBD2. This CDR3 region has 15 residues. Trimming cost V 0 bases and J 4 bases; bases outside gene matches: 4. The germline CDR1 and CDR2 sequences are SGHRS and YFSETQ. In DNA, the CDR3 is TGCGCCAGCAGCTTGGATCTAGCGGCATACAATGAGCAGTTCTTC. Protein product: CASSLDLAAYNEQFF.

The V gene is TRBV5-4, the J gene TRBJ2-5, with TRBD1 identical over 8 bases. The CDR3 runs 14 residues. Unmatched junction bases numbered 3, after V lost 3 bases and J lost 2 bases. CDR1 SGHNT and CDR2 YYREEE come from the germline V gene (reference sequence). DNA for the CDR3: TGTGCCAGCAGCTGGGGACAGGAGCAAGAGACCCAGTACTTC. Protein product: CASSWGQEQETQYF. Combining the CDR3 with reference TRBV5-4 and TRBJ2-5 gives the whole variable domain ETGVTQSPTHLIKTRGQQVTLRCSSQSGHNTVSWYQQALGQGPQFIFQYYREEENGRGNFPPRFSGLQFPNYSSELNVNALELDDSALYLCASSWGQEQETQYFGPGTRLLVL.

This chain connects TRBV5-1 to TRBJ2-5; 9 bases align to TRBD1. This CDR3 has 15 amino acids. V shed 2 bases, J shed 5 bases, and the junction held 7 bases outside the gene matches. Germline V gene data show CDR1 as SGHRS and CDR2 as YFSETQ. The CDR3 here is CASSFGQGFFETQYF. In DNA form, the CDR3 reads TGCGCCAGCAGCTTCGGACAGGGGTTTTTTGAGACCCAGTACTTC.

CDR3 sequence reads: CASSTLLSSNQPQHF. Written as DNA, the CDR3 is TGTGCCAGTAGTACGTTGCTGTCTAGCAATCAGCCCCAGCATTTT. The chain couples TRBV19 to TRBJ1-5, with D uncertain. This CDR3 has 15 residues. With 4 bases removed from V and 0 bases from J, the gap between germline ends came to 10 bases. The germline V gene encodes CDR1 LNHDA and CDR2 SQIVND (reference sequence).

This clone was counted only a few times. This rearrangement joins TRBV2 to TRBJ2-3, with unresolved D. Germline V lookup: CDR1 SNHLY, CDR2 FYNNEI. CDR3 length equals 14 residues. Trimming stripped 7 bases from V and 0 bases from J, with 11 bases between. The DNA for the CDR3 is TGTGCCAGCAATGGGTTTACTAGCACAGATACGCAGTATTTT. Residues: CASNGFTSTDTQYF. The variable domain in full, completed from reference TRBV2 and TRBJ2-3, reads EPEVTQTPSHQVTQMGQEVILRCVPISNHLYFYWYRQILGQKVEFLVSFYNNEISEKSEIFDDQFSVERPDGSNFTLKIRSTKLEDSAMYFCASNGFTSTDTQYFGPGTRLTVL.

This clone turned up a few times. The chain couples TRBV9 to TRBJ2-3; 10 nucleotides agree with TRBD2. CDR1 and CDR2 from the germline V gene are SGDLS and YYNGEE. The CDR3 runs 14 residues. V dropped 1 base and J dropped 6; count of bases not matched to a gene: 2. The CDR3 region is CASSVSGRADTQYF. The CDR3 DNA reads as TGTGCCAGCAGCGTAAGCGGGAGGGCCGATACGCAGTATTTT.

The chain uses TRBV10-3 and TRBJ2-7; possible D gene TRBD2, 5 bases. Germline values: CDR1 ENHRY, CDR2 SYGVKD. V lost 3 bases, J lost 2 bases, and 8 bases lay in between. There are 13 residues in the CDR3. CDR3 residues: CAISDGSAYEQYF. In nucleotides, the CDR3 is TGTGCCATCAGTGATGGGAGCGCCTACGAGCAGTACTTC.

The chain couples TRBV14 to TRBJ1-2, with D uncertain. CDR1 is SGHDN and CDR2 is FVKESK in the germline V gene. This CDR3 region has 14 residues. Trimming took 1 base from V and 5 from J, leaving 11 bases between them. CDR3 amino acids: CASSQGLGGYGYTF. CDR3 in DNA: TGTGCCAGCAGCCAAGGTCTAGGAGGGTATGGCTACACCTTC.

The chain uses TRBV7-2 and TRBJ2-7; possible D gene TRBD2, 6 bases. Germline assignment: CDR1 SGHTA and CDR2 FQGNSA. This CDR3 comprises 15 residues. V was clipped by 5 bases and J by 3 bases, with 17 bases between them. CDR3 region: CASSVGGTLSYEQYF. CDR3 in DNA: TGTGCCAGCAGCGTCGGAGGGACTTTAAGCTACGAGCAGTACTTC.

This clone was seen a few times. The chain joins TRBV18 to TRBJ2-2, with D perhaps TRBD1 (6 bases). Germline V CDR1 and CDR2: KGHSH, LQKENI. V was cut by 0 bases and J by 4 bases, with 15 bases left in between. The CDR3 spans 17 residues. This chain's CDR3 is CASSPPAGVEGTGELFF. DNA of the CDR3: TGTGCCAGCTCACCACCGGCAGGGGTGGAAGGCACCGGGGAGCTGTTTTTT.

This chain uses TRBV13 with TRBJ1-2; tentative D call: TRBD1 (5 bases). Germline CDR1 reads PRHDT; CDR2 reads FYEKMQ (reference sequence). CDR3 length: 13 residues. V was pared by 3 bases and J by 2 bases, with 7 bases between. The CDR3 loop is CASSLAGNYGYTF. As DNA, the CDR3 is TGTGCCAGCAGCTTGGCAGGGAACTATGGCTACACCTTC.

This rearrangement joins TRBV5-1 to TRBJ2-6, with 13 nucleotides matching TRBD2. This CDR3 spans 18 amino acids. The germline gives CDR1 SGHRS, CDR2 YFSETQ. The J segment lost 2 bases and the V segment lost 3 bases, leaving 5 bases of the junction unmatched. The CDR3 sequence: CASSWTSGSNTGANVLTF. In DNA form, the CDR3 reads TGCGCCAGCAGCTGGACTAGCGGGAGTAACACTGGGGCCAACGTCCTGACTTTC.